This T cell receptor beta chain stems from a study of OX40 agonist ivuxolimab in advanced cancers. The germline V gene has CDR1 SGDLS and CDR2 YYNGEE. This CDR3 has 12 amino acids. V lost 0 bases, J lost 7 bases, and 7 bases lay in between. Turning to this clone: The target antigen is unknown.

TCRdb's copy holds only in-frame clones and misses some; the assay was immunoSEQ multiplex PCR. The sample yields around 60,000 clones, 87% seen once. Study-wide results and limits: Expanded clones were, on average, more numerous among CD8+ T cells than CD4+.

The sample consisted of CD4+ or CD8+ T cells sorted from blood, taken in a trial of the OX40 agonist ivuxolimab. The clonotype comes from an adult with an advanced solid tumor such as melanoma, head and neck, liver or kidney cancer. The chain couples TRBV9 to TRBJ1-2, with D hard to call. The CDR3 loop is CASSVAIGGYTF. The DNA for the CDR3 is TGTGCCAGCAGCGTAGCTATCGGTGGCTACACCTTC.